The 9 T cell receptor beta chains given below trace back to one sample, sequenced in a study of blood T cell repertoires in COVID-19. Measured with immunoSEQ multiplex PCR; TCRdb has only the in-frame clones, and not every one. The sample shows approximately 250,000 clones, 80% to 90% of them seen only once. Material for sequencing was PBMCs or T cells enriched from blood (not recorded which). These receptors were obtained from a man aged 25 to 45 with acute COVID-19.

The chain carries TRBV19 and TRBJ1-4; the D is unclear. Between the trimmed V and J ends, which lost 3 bases and 7 bases, there was a span of 12 bases. Germline V gives CDR1 LNHDA, CDR2 SQIVND (reference sequence). The CDR3 length is 14 residues. The CDR3 here is CASSITGLGEKLFF. The CDR3 coding sequence is TGTGCCAGTAGTATTACCGGGTTAGGTGAAAAACTGTTTTTT.

This clone was found once. The CDR3 is CAWRGQINSPLHF. The CDR3 nucleotides are TGTGCCTGGAGGGGACAGATAAATTCACCCCTCCACTTT. This chain joins TRBV30 and TRBJ1-6, with 7 bases identical to TRBD1. The germline V gene has CDR1 GTSNPN and CDR2 SVGIG (reference sequence). This CDR3 contains 13 residues. Trimming at V came to 3 bases and at J to 7 bases, leaving 3 bases not matched to a gene.

This clone was observed a single time. The V gene is TRBV11-3, the J gene TRBJ1-1, with D tentatively TRBD1 (5 bases). Trimming cost V 1 base and J 2 bases, with 11 bases left between them. The CDR3 runs to 15 residues. The V gene's germline CDR1 is SGHNT and CDR2 YENEEA. This CDR3 is CASSLGRTLNTEAFF. The CDR3 nucleotides read TGTGCCAGCAGCTTAGGGCGGACACTTAACACTGAAGCTTTCTTT.

V gene TRBV11-3 combines with J gene TRBJ1-5; D not resolved. The CDR3 is 13 amino acids. CDR1 and CDR2 (germline): SGHNT, YENEEA. The V gene lost 0 bases and the J gene lost 3 bases, with 3 bases spanning the gap. CDR3 region: CASSLDLNQPQHF. The CDR3 nucleotides read TGTGCCAGCAGCTTAGACCTCAATCAGCCCCAGCATTTT.

On this clone: The identical CDR3 is also encoded by other nucleotide sequences in the sample. The chain links TRBV28 to TRBJ1-5, with no clear D. Germline loops: CDR1 MDHEN, CDR2 SYDVKM. The CDR3 consists of 12 residues. Trimming left V 2 bases short and J 6 bases short, with 5 bases between. CDR3 sequence: CASSLGGQPQHF. The CDR3 DNA reads as TGTGCCAGCAGTTTAGGAGGTCAGCCCCAGCATTTT.

The chain couples TRBV6-1 to TRBJ2-1; TRBD2 aligns across 7 bases. The V segment lost 4 bases and the J segment 1 base; nucleotides outside the gene matches: 7. This CDR3 region has 16 residues. The germline gives CDR1 MNHNS, CDR2 SASEGT. The CDR3 loop reads CASSGGGTGSYNEQFF. CDR3 nucleotide sequence: TGTGCCAGCAGTGGGGGGGGGACCGGATCCTACAATGAGCAGTTCTTC.

The J gene is TRBJ1-5, the V gene TRBV18, with TRBD1 matching over 9 bases. The germline V gene has CDR1 KGHSH and CDR2 LQKENI. The CDR3 is 18 amino acids. J gave up 2 bases and V 2 bases, and 10 bases lay outside the gene matches. The CDR3 DNA reads TGTGCCAGCTCACCAGGGACAGGGTGGGTCCTGGGCAATCAGCCCCAGCATTTT. Residues: CASSPGTGWVLGNQPQHF.

This clone has more than one count but fewer than ten. The chain recombines TRBV11-2 with TRBJ2-1; 7 nucleotides match TRBD2. V was pared by 4 bases and J by 1 base, with 7 bases of the junction left unmatched. Germline CDR1 SGHAT, CDR2 FQNNGV. The CDR3 extends over 16 amino acids. Written as DNA, the CDR3 is TGTGCCAGCAGCTCTCGCGGGAGTACGTCCTACAATGAGCAGTTCTTC. Translated: CASSSRGSTSYNEQFF.

This chain connects TRBV27 to TRBJ1-2; no definite D call. CDR3 size: 13 residues. Trimming removed 1 base from V and 6 bases from J, with 9 bases in between. The germline V gene has CDR1 MNHEY and CDR2 SMNVEV (reference sequence). CDR3 sequence (DNA): TGTGCCAGCAGTTTATACCCTATTGATGGCTACACCTTC. Translating it yields CASSLYPIDGYTF.